The TCR beta chain under discussion was sequenced for a study of blood T cell repertoires in COVID-19. The ends lost 7 bases at V and 3 bases at J; junction bases unmatched: 2. The CDR3 has 12 residues. Germline CDR1 reads LNHDA; CDR2 reads SQIVND (reference sequence). In the source study's methods: Reference gene primer amplification gave nucleated cell count estimates. Method: immunoSEQ multiplex PCR; TCRdb's copy keeps in-frame clones and lacks some. Clonal size and the V and J genes are those of that table, whereas D and trimming came from the DNA. The sample lists tens of thousands of clones; approximately 80% were seen once.

The J gene is TRBJ1-1, the V gene TRBV19, with 7 bases aligning to TRBD1. This sequence originates from a man aged 65-85 years with acute or convalescent COVID-19. The specimen was peripheral blood. The CDR3 loop reads CASIQGDTEAFF. The CDR3 DNA follows: TGTGCCAGTATTCAGGGGGACACTGAAGCTTTCTTT.